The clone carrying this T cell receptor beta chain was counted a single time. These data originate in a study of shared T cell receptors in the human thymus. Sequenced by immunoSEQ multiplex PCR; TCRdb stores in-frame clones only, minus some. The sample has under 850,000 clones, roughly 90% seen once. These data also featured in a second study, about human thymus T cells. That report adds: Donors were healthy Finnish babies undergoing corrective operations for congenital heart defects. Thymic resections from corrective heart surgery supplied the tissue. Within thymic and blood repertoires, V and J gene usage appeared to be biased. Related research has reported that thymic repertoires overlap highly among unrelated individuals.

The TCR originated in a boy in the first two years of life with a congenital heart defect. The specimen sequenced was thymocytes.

CDR3 in amino acids: CASSQGSVLRYIQYF. CDR3 nucleotide sequence: TGTGCCAGCAGCCAAGGTTCGGTCTTACGGTACATTCAGTACTTC. This chain joins TRBV14 and TRBJ2-4; D remains ambiguous. CDR1 SGHDN and CDR2 FVKESK come from the germline V gene. The CDR3 sequence is 15 residues long. Trimming took off 1 base at V and 8 bases at J, with 15 bases between the two ends.